The rows below give T cell receptor beta chains drawn from one sample of a study of CD8+ T cells in alopecia areata. Assay: immunoSEQ multiplex PCR; the TCRdb copy retains only in-frame clones and omits some. Of roughly 76,000 clones in the sample, approximately 30% were seen once. The specimen comprised CD8+ T cells sorted from blood, sampled at week 4, from a patient treated with tofacitinib. The receptors were gathered from a human donor with alopecia areata. CDR3s include the opening cysteine and the closing phenylalanine or tryptophan. Each record gives: J gene, V gene, D gene, clone size, CDR3 protein, CDR3 DNA. A D gene is named only where the DNA matches it firmly. Clone size, where shown, is once, few, many, or a class for clones that have expanded.

>TRBJ2-7|TRBV7-9|TRBD2|.
CASSNRGSGIYEQYF
TGTGCCAGCAGCAACCGCGGTAGCGGGATCTACGAGCAGTACTTC
>TRBJ2-7|TRBV7-2|.|.
CASSLWAQAHEQYF
TGTGCCAGCAGCTTATGGGCGCAAGCACACGAGCAGTACTTC
>TRBJ1-2|TRBV7-2|.|.
CASSSNNYGYTF
TGTGCCAGCAGCTCTAACAACTATGGCTACACCTTC
>TRBJ1-2|TRBV30|.|.
CAWSKHLNYGYTF
TGTGCCTGGAGTAAACATTTAAACTATGGCTACACCTTC
>TRBJ2-1|TRBV7-8|.|many
CASSLALSRQNEQFF
TGTGCCAGCAGCTTAGCTCTGTCCAGGCAAAATGAGCAGTTCTTC
>TRBJ2-7|TRBV4-3|.|.
CASSQDRGYEQYF
TGCGCCAGCAGCCAAGATCGAGGGTACGAGCAGTACTTC
>TRBJ2-5|TRBV29-1|TRBD2|few
CSVEETGSGSGETQYF
TGCAGCGTTGAAGAGACGGGTAGCGGGAGTGGGGAGACCCAGTACTTC
>TRBJ2-5|TRBV6-6|TRBD1|.
CASSYRQGLKETQYF
TGTGCCAGCAGTTACCGACAGGGGCTAAAAGAGACCCAGTACTTC
>TRBJ1-5|TRBV19|.|few
CASSTLLQGAQPQHF
TGTGCCAGTAGTACCCTCCTCCAGGGTGCTCAGCCCCAGCATTTT
>TRBJ2-7|TRBV20-1|.|.
CSAPVLGEQYF
TGCAGTGCTCCAGTTCTTGGGGAGCAGTACTTC
>TRBJ2-1|TRBV13|TRBD2|few
CASSLDLGGSGDEQFF
TGTGCCAGCAGCCTGGACTTGGGCGGGAGTGGGGATGAGCAGTTCTTC
>TRBJ2-1|TRBV29-1|.|.
CSVGPRSEYNEQFF
TGCAGCGTTGGGCCTCGGAGTGAATACAATGAGCAGTTCTTC
>TRBJ2-5|TRBV5-1|.|few
CASSLAGAYQETQYF
TGCGCCAGCAGCTTGGCCGGGGCGTACCAAGAGACCCAGTACTTC
>TRBJ2-7|TRBV11-2|.|.
CASSLGAPEQYF
TGTGCCAGCAGCTTAGGGGCGCCCGAGCAGTACTTC
>TRBJ2-5|TRBV7-9|.|few
CASSSVARRETQYF
TGTGCCAGCAGCTCAGTGGCTAGGCGAGAGACCCAGTACTTC
>TRBJ2-5|TRBV6-1|TRBD1|.
CAVGQGDQETQYF
TGTGCCGTCGGACAGGGGGATCAAGAGACCCAGTACTTC
>TRBJ2-5|TRBV5-1|TRBD2|.
CASRPREVGETQYF
TGCGCCAGCAGACCGCGGGAGGTAGGAGAGACCCAGTACTTC
>TRBJ1-1|TRBV4-1|.|few
CASSQDGGEGAFF
TGCGCCAGCAGCCAAGATGGGGGCGAGGGGGCTTTCTTT
>TRBJ1-1|TRBV25-1|.|.
CASSLQGYTEAFF
TGTGCCAGCAGCTTACAGGGATACACTGAAGCTTTCTTT
>TRBJ1-2|TRBV29-1|TRBD1|many
CSVGGQGASGYTF
TGCAGCGTAGGAGGTCAGGGGGCCTCTGGCTACACCTTC
>TRBJ2-5|TRBV6-6|.|few
CASSYSARETQYF
TGTGCCAGCAGTTATTCGGCGCGGGAGACCCAGTACTTC
>TRBJ2-1|TRBV5-6|TRBD1|.
CASSPGQGKGQFF
TGTGCCAGCAGCCCGGGACAGGGGAAGGGGCAGTTCTTC
>TRBJ2-2|TRBV30|.|.
CACLRGGTGELFF
TGTGCCTGCCTCAGGGGAGGCACCGGGGAGCTGTTTTTT
>TRBJ2-3|TRBV4-1|.|.
CASSQVGQPSTDTQYF
TGCGCCAGCAGCCAAGTCGGACAGCCTAGCACAGATACGCAGTATTTT
>TRBJ1-1|TRBV15|TRBD1|.
CATSSPGTGKAEAFF
TGTGCCACCAGCAGCCCCGGGACAGGGAAGGCTGAAGCTTTCTTT
>TRBJ1-2|TRBV7-9|.|.
CASSSGQLGYTF
TGTGCCAGCAGCTCCGGACAGCTTGGCTACACCTTC
>TRBJ2-7|TRBV27|.|.
CASSLWVGPRDEQYF
TGTGCCAGCAGTTTATGGGTCGGGCCGCGGGACGAGCAGTACTTC
>TRBJ1-1|TRBV30|.|.
CARGDLNTEAFF
TGTGCTCGGGGGGACTTGAACACTGAAGCTTTCTTT
>TRBJ2-3|TRBV5-4|.|.
CASSLLGRSSTDTQYF
TGTGCCAGCAGCCTGCTAGGGCGCTCTAGCACAGATACGCAGTATTTT
>TRBJ2-1|TRBV7-9|.|few
CASSPRRAGNEQFF
TGTGCCAGCAGCCCGCGACGGGCTGGCAATGAGCAGTTCTTC
>TRBJ2-7|TRBV29-1|.|.
CSVVVGWEQYF
TGCAGCGTTGTAGTGGGGTGGGAGCAGTACTTC